The 30 T cell receptor beta chains reported below all come from one sample, sequenced in a study of T cell responses to AZD1222 COVID-19 vaccine. Here immunoSEQ multiplex PCR was the method, and the copy in TCRdb shows in-frame clones only, minus some. In the table there are about 59,000 clones, around 83% of which are singletons. The sequencing here drew on peripheral blood, taken on day 0 of AZD1222 vaccination. These receptors were taken from an adult in good health.

The chain is built from TRBV29-1 and TRBJ2-3; D perhaps matches TRBD1 (5 bases). Germline V gene sequence: CDR1 SQVTM, CDR2 ANQGSEA. Trimming removed 3 bases at V and 2 bases at J, with 12 bases between. This CDR3 spans 14 amino acids. CDR3 in DNA: TGCAGCGTTGAGGGGCTGGGAACCACAGATACGCAGTATTTT. Protein product: CSVEGLGTTDTQYF.

The chain couples TRBV15 to TRBJ1-2, with D perhaps matching TRBD1 (5 bases). Germline CDR1 reads LNHNV; CDR2 reads YYDKDF (reference sequence). The CDR3 is 14 residues long. The V end lost 0 bases, the J end lost 3 bases, and 8 bases lay between the germline ends. CDR3 DNA sequence: TGTGCCACCAGCAGAGACAGGGCTGACTATGGCTACACCTTC. This codes for CATSRDRADYGYTF.

The CDR3 region is CSASRGGASEQYF. For the CDR3, the DNA is TGCAGTGCTAGTCGAGGGGGGGCTAGCGAGCAGTACTTC. V usage is TRBV20-1 and J usage is TRBJ2-7; D is perhaps TRBD2 (7 bases). Germline loops: CDR1 DFQATT, CDR2 SNEGSKA (reference sequence). Trimming removed 3 bases at V and 6 bases at J, with 15 bases between. This CDR3 is 13 amino acids long.

The rearrangement joins TRBV27 to TRBJ1-1, with a possible D match to TRBD1 (5 bases). The V gene's germline CDR1 is MNHEY and CDR2 SMNVEV (reference sequence). Deletions cut 4 bases from V and 4 bases from J, with 10 bases between. The CDR3 runs 13 residues. In nucleotides, the CDR3 is TGTGCCAGCAGTTCTGGGGGAGGCACTGAAGCTTTCTTT. It specifies CASSSGGGTEAFF.

V and J are TRBV5-1 and TRBJ2-1, with 8 bases that match TRBD2. Germline-derived CDR1 and CDR2 are SGHRS and YFSETQ. J gave up 1 base and V 5 bases, and 5 bases lay outside the gene matches. This CDR3 is built from 15 residues. The DNA of the CDR3 is TGCGCCAGCAGAAAAGGGACTAGGTCCTACAATGAGCAGTTCTTC. Its translation is CASRKGTRSYNEQFF. The variable domain in full, completed from reference TRBV5-1 and TRBJ2-1, reads KAGVTQTPRYLIKTRGQQVTLSCSPISGHRSVSWYQQTPGQGLQFLFEYFSETQRNKGNFPGRFSGRQFSNSRSEMNVSTLELGDSALYLCASRKGTRSYNEQFFGPGTRLTVL.

The rearrangement joins TRBV4-1 to TRBJ2-2; TRBD1 or TRBD2 may be the D gene (5 bases each). This CDR3 is built from 16 residues. V lost 1 base to trimming and J lost 1 base, with 10 bases between them. The germline gives CDR1 MGHRA, CDR2 YSYEKL. The CDR3 here is CASSQVGTLNTGELFF. Written as DNA, the CDR3 is TGCGCCAGCAGCCAAGTAGGGACCCTGAACACCGGGGAGCTGTTTTTT.

V and J are TRBV6-2 or TRBV6-3 and TRBJ1-1; 7 bases match TRBD1. Germline V gene lookup returns CDR1 MNHEY and CDR2 SVGEGT. CDR3 length: 15 amino acids. V gave up 2 bases and J gave up 6 bases; unmatched junction bases: 9. The CDR3 coding sequence is TGTGCCAGCAGTTACCGGGGAGGGGGCGCCTCTGAAGCTTTCTTT. Its translation: CASSYRGGGASEAFF.

The chain couples TRBV2 to TRBJ1-1; possibly TRBD1 for D (5 bases). The germline V and J ends were trimmed by 6 bases and 0 bases, with 11 bases remaining between them. Germline CDR1 is SNHLY and CDR2 is FYNNEI. This CDR3 spans 14 amino acids. CDR3 in DNA: TGTGCCAGCAGGCGGACACACATGAACACTGAAGCTTTCTTT. Translation: CASRRTHMNTEAFF. The complete variable domain, with remaining parts taken from reference TRBV2 and TRBJ1-1, reads EPEVTQTPSHQVTQMGQEVILRCVPISNHLYFYWYRQILGQKVEFLVSFYNNEISEKSEIFDDQFSVERPDGSNFTLKIRSTKLEDSAMYFCASRRTHMNTEAFFGQGTRLTVV.

The chain couples TRBV19 to TRBJ1-5, with D possibly matching TRBD1 (6 bases). Per the germline V gene, CDR1 is LNHDA and CDR2 is SQIVND (reference sequence). Trimming took off 6 bases at V and 4 bases at J, with 13 bases between the two ends. The CDR3 contains 14 residues. The CDR3 DNA reads TGTGCCAGTAGGATTCAGGGGAATAATCAGCCCCAGCATTTT. Translation: CASRIQGNNQPQHF.

Of note for this clone: The same CDR3 is also encoded by other DNA sequences in this sample. The genes are TRBV3-1 (or the pseudogene TRBV3-2) and TRBJ1-6; 8 bases map to TRBD1. The CDR3 is made up of 14 amino acids. J gave up 7 bases and V 4 bases, and 3 bases lay outside the gene matches. In germline, CDR1 is LGHDT, CDR2 YNNKEL (reference sequence). CDR3 protein: CASSRGQGNSPLHF. CDR3 in DNA: TGTGCCAGCAGCCGTGGACAGGGAAATTCACCCCTCCACTTT.

The table lists this clone with a count of one. The genes are TRBV7-6 and TRBJ2-7; TRBD1 is a possible D gene (5 bases). The V and J ends lost 2 bases and 3 bases respectively, with 11 bases between them. CDR1 and CDR2 from the germline V gene are SGHVS and FNYEAQ. CDR3 size: 14 residues. Here the CDR3 DNA reads TGTGCCAGCAGCTTACAAGGGGATGGCTACGAGCAGTACTTC. Translating gives CASSLQGDGYEQYF.

The chain carries TRBV5-1 and TRBJ1-2, with D possibly matching TRBD1 (5 bases). The V end lost 4 bases, the J end lost 8 bases, and 18 bases lay between the germline ends. The CDR3 covers 14 residues. CDR1 and CDR2 from the germline V gene are SGHRS and YFSETQ. CDR3 nucleotide sequence: TGCGCCAGCAGCCTAGACAGTTCCGGGTGGGGCTACACCTTC. Its protein is CASSLDSSGWGYTF.

The V gene is TRBV19, the J gene TRBJ2-5, with 11 bases that match TRBD1. CDR3 length: 16 amino acids. V was clipped by 1 base and J by 4 bases; unmatched bases: 5. The germline CDR1 and CDR2 sequences are LNHDA and SQIVND (reference sequence). The CDR3: CASSIVGQGAGETQYF. CDR3 nucleotides: TGTGCCAGTAGTATAGTTGGACAGGGGGCTGGAGAGACCCAGTACTTC. The full variable domain, completed using reference TRBV19 and TRBJ2-5, is DGGITQSPKYLFRKEGQNVTLSCEQNLNHDAMYWYRQDPGQGLRLIYYSQIVNDFQKGDIAEGYSVSREKKESFPLTVTSAQKNPTAFYLCASSIVGQGAGETQYFGPGTRLLVL.

The chain joins TRBV7-2 to TRBJ2-3; no clear D gene. This CDR3 comprises 13 residues. V was cut by 3 bases and J by 5 bases, with 9 bases left in between. Germline lookup yields CDR1 SGHTA and CDR2 FQGNSA. CDR3 sequence (DNA): TGTGCCAGCAGCTTTCGGGTCAGAGATACGCAGTATTTT. Its translation: CASSFRVRDTQYF.

This clone showed up just a few times. The V gene is TRBV30, the J gene TRBJ1-3, with 7 bases matching TRBD1. With V trimmed by 3 bases and J by 2 bases, 4 bases remained unmatched. This CDR3 contains 14 residues. Germline loops: CDR1 GTSNPN, CDR2 SVGIG (reference sequence). CDR3 DNA: TGTGCCTGGAGCAGAGGGGGCACTGGAAACACCATATATTTT. This sequence encodes CAWSRGGTGNTIYF.

This sequence joins TRBV2 and TRBJ1-1, with TRBD1 identical over 7 bases. The V and J ends lost 6 bases and 4 bases, in that order; junction bases with no gene match: 5. The CDR3 consists of 13 residues. CDR1 SNHLY and CDR2 FYNNEI come from the germline V gene. In nucleotides, the CDR3 is TGTGCCAGCAGAGGGACAGCTCCCACTGAAGCTTTCTTT. Translated: CASRGTAPTEAFF.

In its sample, this clone was seen once. The genes are TRBV7-9 and TRBJ2-3; D call uncertain. Trimming left V 1 base short and J 1 base short, with 12 bases between. CDR3 length: 16 residues. The germline V gene has CDR1 SEHNR and CDR2 FQNEAQ (reference sequence). CDR3: CASSLVGGKGTDTQYF. CDR3 coding DNA: TGTGCCAGCAGCTTAGTCGGTGGGAAGGGCACAGATACGCAGTATTTT.

This chain joins TRBV2 and TRBJ1-5; D perhaps matches TRBD1 (5 bases). Per germline, CDR1 SNHLY and CDR2 FYNNEI. CDR3 length: 14 residues. V gave up 4 bases and J gave up 6 bases, with 13 bases separating them. DNA for the CDR3: TGTGCCAGCAGTGTTGGGGACCCCGGTCAGCCCCAGCATTTT. This encodes CASSVGDPGQPQHF.

The genes are TRBV4-1 and TRBJ2-1, with 9 positions matching TRBD1. This CDR3 contains 16 residues. The germline V gene has CDR1 MGHRA and CDR2 YSYEKL. V shed 2 bases, J shed 7 bases, and the junction held 9 bases outside the gene matches. CDR3 sequence (DNA): TGCGCCAGCAGCCAATTATTGGGACAGGGTCCTAATGAGCAGTTCTTC. Translated: CASSQLLGQGPNEQFF.

This chain connects TRBV6-5 to TRBJ2-3, with D possibly TRBD1 on 6 matching bases. V dropped 5 bases and J dropped 11 bases, with 20 bases sitting between them. Germline assignment: CDR1 MNHEY and CDR2 SVGAGI. The CDR3 contains 14 residues. The DNA of the CDR3 is TGTGCCAGCAGTCAGGTACAGGGAATCACCGAGCAGTATTTT. This codes for CASSQVQGITEQYF.

This chain joins TRBV11-1 and TRBJ2-7; D might be TRBD2 (5 bases). The germline V and J ends were trimmed by 4 bases and 0 bases, with 10 bases remaining between them. The CDR3 has 14 residues. Germline V CDR1 and CDR2: SGHAT, FQDESV (reference sequence). CDR3 protein: CASSWAGNSYEQYF. CDR3 DNA sequence: TGTGCCAGCAGCTGGGCCGGGAACTCCTACGAGCAGTACTTC. The full variable domain, in which reference TRBV11-1 and TRBJ2-7 provide the parts outside the CDR3, is EAEVAQSPRYKITEKSQAVAFWCDPISGHATLYWYRQILGQGPELLVQFQDESVVDDSQLPKDRFSAERLKGVDSTLKIQPAELGDSAMYLCASSWAGNSYEQYFGPGTRLTVT.

The chain recombines TRBV5-1 with TRBJ1-6; 7 bases are shared with TRBD1. The germline gives CDR1 SGHRS, CDR2 YFSETQ. Losses at the gene ends were 4 bases for V and 0 bases for J; bases not matched to a gene: 4. This CDR3 is built from 16 residues. Written as DNA, the CDR3 is TGCGCCAGCAGCGAGACAGGGAGCTCCTATAATTCACCCCTCCACTTT. Amino acid sequence: CASSETGSSYNSPLHF.

The chain joins TRBV12-5 to TRBJ1-5; the D is unclear. Trimming removed 4 bases from V and 6 bases from J, with 7 bases in between. The CDR3 covers 12 residues. Looked up from germline, CDR1 is LGHNT and CDR2 is FRNRAP. The CDR3 region is CASGSRIQPQHF. The CDR3 DNA is TGTGCTAGTGGTTCCAGAATTCAGCCCCAGCATTTT.

A single count supports this clone. The V and J genes are TRBV3-1 (or the pseudogene TRBV3-2) and TRBJ2-7; 8 bases match TRBD1. The CDR3 is 13 amino acids. The J segment lost 5 bases and the V segment lost 10 bases, leaving 10 bases of the junction unmatched. Looked up from germline, CDR1 is LGHDT and CDR2 is YNNKEL (reference sequence). In nucleotides, the CDR3 is TGTGCCACCGCACGGGACAGGCTCAACGAGCAGTACTTC. Residues: CATARDRLNEQYF.

The V and J genes are TRBV19 and TRBJ1-1, with 7 bases aligning to TRBD1. CDR1 is LNHDA and CDR2 is SQIVND in the germline V gene (reference sequence). This CDR3 is built from 14 residues. V trimming: 0 bases; J trimming: 8 bases; junction bases outside the gene matches: 6. CDR3 DNA sequence: TGTGCCAGTAGTATAGATCTGCGGGACAGAGAAGCTTTCTTT. The encoded protein is CASSIDLRDREAFF.

This clone was observed at least ten times. The chain joins TRBV6-6 to TRBJ1-1; D is possibly TRBD1 (6 bases). V lost 2 bases to trimming and J lost 4 bases, with 14 bases between them. This CDR3 has 15 amino acids. Germline V gene lookup returns CDR1 MNHNY and CDR2 SVGAGI (reference sequence). The CDR3 sequence: CASSYPRTGATEAFF. CDR3 bases: TGTGCCAGCAGTTACCCTCGAACGGGGGCCACTGAAGCTTTCTTT.

This clone has a handful of counts. This chain uses TRBV6-5 with TRBJ2-1; 8 bases are shared with TRBD2. CDR3 size: 14 residues. Trimming at V came to 10 bases and at J to 6 bases, leaving 11 bases not matched to a gene. Germline CDR1 MNHEY, CDR2 SVGAGI. This chain's CDR3 is CATAPRGGINEQFF. The DNA of the CDR3 is TGTGCCACCGCCCCCCGGGGGGGTATCAATGAGCAGTTCTTC.

This sequence joins TRBV5-4 and TRBJ2-1, with a tentative D call TRBD2 (5 bases). The CDR3 sequence is 16 residues long. Germline V CDR1 and CDR2: SGHNT, YYREEE (reference sequence). Between the trimmed V and J ends, which lost 0 bases and 0 bases, there was a span of 10 bases. The DNA of the CDR3 is TGTGCCAGCAGCTTGGGAGCGGAAAGCTCCTACAATGAGCAGTTCTTC. Amino acid sequence: CASSLGAESSYNEQFF.

The chain carries TRBV4-1 and TRBJ1-1, with D hard to call. The CDR3 length is 16 residues. Germline lookup yields CDR1 MGHRA and CDR2 YSYEKL. Trimming left V 2 bases short and J 0 bases short, with 13 bases between. The CDR3 protein is CASSQPLRVLNTEAFF. In DNA form, the CDR3 reads TGCGCCAGCAGCCAACCCCTCCGGGTCCTGAACACTGAAGCTTTCTTT.

The rearrangement joins TRBV6-2 or TRBV6-3 to TRBJ2-5; D gene ambiguous. Per the germline V gene, CDR1 is MNHEY and CDR2 is SVGEGT. V was trimmed by 5 bases and J by 3 bases, leaving 7 bases between them. The CDR3 spans 12 residues. The CDR3: CASSPAEETQYF. DNA for the CDR3: TGTGCCAGCAGTCCAGCCGAAGAGACCCAGTACTTC.